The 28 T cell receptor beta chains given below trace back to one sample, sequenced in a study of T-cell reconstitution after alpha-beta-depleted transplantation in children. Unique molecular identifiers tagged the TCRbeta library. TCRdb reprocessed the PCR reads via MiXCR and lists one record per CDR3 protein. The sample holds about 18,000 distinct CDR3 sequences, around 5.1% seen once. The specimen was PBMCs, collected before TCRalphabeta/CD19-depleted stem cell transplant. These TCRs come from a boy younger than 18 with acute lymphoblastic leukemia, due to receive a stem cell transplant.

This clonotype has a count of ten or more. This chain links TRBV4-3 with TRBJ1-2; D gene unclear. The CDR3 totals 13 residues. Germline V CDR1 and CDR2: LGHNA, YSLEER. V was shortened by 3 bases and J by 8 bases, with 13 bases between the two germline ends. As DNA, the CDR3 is TGCGCCAGCAGCCAGATGACCGGGAGCGGCTACACCTTC. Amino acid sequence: CASSQMTGSGYTF.

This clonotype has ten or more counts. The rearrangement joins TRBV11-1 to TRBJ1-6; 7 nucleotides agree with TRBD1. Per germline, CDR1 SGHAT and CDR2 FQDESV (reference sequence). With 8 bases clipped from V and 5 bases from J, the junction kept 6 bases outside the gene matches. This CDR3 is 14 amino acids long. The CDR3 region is CASGTGTDNSPLHF. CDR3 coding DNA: TGTGCCAGCGGGACCGGGACAGATAATTCACCCCTCCACTTT.

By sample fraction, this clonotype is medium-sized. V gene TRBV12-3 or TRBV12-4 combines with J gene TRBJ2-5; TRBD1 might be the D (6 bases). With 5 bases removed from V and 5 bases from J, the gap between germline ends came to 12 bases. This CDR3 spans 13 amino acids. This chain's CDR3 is CASSRQARETQYF. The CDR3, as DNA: TGTGCCAGCAGTCGACAGGCCCGCGAGACCCAGTACTTC.

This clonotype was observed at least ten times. The CDR3 reads CASAQGGGTEAFF. The CDR3 nucleotides are TGTGCCAGCGCACAGGGAGGCGGCACTGAAGCTTTCTTT. The chain has TRBV6-5 and TRBJ1-1; tentative D call: TRBD1 (6 bases). CDR3 length equals 13 residues. V lost 8 bases and J lost 4, with 14 bases in between. Germline CDR1 MNHEY, CDR2 SVGAGI.

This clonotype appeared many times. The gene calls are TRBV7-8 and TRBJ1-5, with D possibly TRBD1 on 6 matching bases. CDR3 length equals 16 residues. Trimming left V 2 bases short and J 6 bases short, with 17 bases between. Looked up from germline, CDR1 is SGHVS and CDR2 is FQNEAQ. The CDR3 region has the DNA TGTGCCAGCAGCTTATGGCCCCGGGGGCGCTTTCAGCCCCAGCATTTT. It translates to CASSLWPRGRFQPQHF.

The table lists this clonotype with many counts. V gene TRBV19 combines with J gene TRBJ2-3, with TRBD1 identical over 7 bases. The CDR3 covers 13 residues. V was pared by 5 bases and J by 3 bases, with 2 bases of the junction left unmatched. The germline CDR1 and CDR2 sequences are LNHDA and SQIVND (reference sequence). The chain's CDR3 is CASSVTGTDTQYF. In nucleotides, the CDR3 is TGTGCCAGTAGTGTGACAGGGACAGATACGCAGTATTTT.

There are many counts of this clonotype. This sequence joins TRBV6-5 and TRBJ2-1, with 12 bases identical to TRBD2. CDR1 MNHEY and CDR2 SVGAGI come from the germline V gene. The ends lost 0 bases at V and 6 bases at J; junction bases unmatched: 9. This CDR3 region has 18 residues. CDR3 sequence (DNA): TGTGCCAGCAGTTACTCCGGGGCTAGCGGGGGGGCGAGCAATGAGCAGTTCTTC. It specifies CASSYSGASGGASNEQFF.

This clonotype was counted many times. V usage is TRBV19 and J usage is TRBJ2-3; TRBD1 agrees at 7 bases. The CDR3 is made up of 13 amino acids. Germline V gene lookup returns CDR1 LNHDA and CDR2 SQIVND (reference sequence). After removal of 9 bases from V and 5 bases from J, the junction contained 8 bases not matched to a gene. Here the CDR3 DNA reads TGTGCCAGCACTACAGGGGAAGGAGATACGCAGTATTTT. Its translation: CASTTGEGDTQYF.

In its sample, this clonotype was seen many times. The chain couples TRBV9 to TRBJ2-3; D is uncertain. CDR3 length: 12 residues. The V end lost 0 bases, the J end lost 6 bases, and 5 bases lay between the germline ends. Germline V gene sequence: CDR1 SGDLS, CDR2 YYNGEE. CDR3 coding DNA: TGTGCCAGCAGCGTAGTGGTCGATACGCAGTATTTT. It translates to CASSVVVDTQYF.

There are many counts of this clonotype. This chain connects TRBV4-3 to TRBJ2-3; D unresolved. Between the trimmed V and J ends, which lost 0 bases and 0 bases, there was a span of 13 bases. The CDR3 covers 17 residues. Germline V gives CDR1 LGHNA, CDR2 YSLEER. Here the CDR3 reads CASSQDPNRISTDTQYF. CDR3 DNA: TGCGCCAGCAGCCAAGATCCGAACAGAATTAGCACAGATACGCAGTATTTT.

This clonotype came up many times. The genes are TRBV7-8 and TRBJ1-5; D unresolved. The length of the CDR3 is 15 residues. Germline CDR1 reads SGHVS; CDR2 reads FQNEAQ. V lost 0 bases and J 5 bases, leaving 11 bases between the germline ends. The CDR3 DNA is TGTGCCAGCAGCTTAGCCGACCGGGCGGATCAGCCCCAGCATTTT. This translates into CASSLADRADQPQHF.

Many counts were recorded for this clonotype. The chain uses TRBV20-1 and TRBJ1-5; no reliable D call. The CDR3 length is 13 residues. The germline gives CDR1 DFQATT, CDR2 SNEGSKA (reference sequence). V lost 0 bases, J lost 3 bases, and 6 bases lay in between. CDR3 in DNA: TGCAGTGCTAGAGAGCGAGTCAATCAGCCCCAGCATTTT. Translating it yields CSARERVNQPQHF.

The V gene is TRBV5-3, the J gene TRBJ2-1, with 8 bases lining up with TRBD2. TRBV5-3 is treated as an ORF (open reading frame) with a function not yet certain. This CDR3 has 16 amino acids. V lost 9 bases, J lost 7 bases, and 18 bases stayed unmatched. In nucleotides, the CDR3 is TGTGCCATGAGCCCCCGGACTAGCCCCCTTCGGAATGAGCAGTTCTTC. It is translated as CAMSPRTSPLRNEQFF.

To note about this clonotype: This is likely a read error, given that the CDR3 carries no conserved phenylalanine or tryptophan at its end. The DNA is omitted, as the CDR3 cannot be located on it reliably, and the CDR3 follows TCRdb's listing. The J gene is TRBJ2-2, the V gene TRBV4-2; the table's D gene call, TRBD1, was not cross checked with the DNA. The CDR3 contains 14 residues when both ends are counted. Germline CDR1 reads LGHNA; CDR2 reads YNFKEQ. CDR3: CAISPGQRTGVLLC.

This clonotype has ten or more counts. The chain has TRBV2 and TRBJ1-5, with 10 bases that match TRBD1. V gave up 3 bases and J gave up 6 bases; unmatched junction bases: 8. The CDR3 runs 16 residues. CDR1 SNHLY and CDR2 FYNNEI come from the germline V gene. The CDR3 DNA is TGTGCCAGCAGTGACCGGGACAGGGGAACGAGTCAGCCCCAGCATTTT. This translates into CASSDRDRGTSQPQHF.

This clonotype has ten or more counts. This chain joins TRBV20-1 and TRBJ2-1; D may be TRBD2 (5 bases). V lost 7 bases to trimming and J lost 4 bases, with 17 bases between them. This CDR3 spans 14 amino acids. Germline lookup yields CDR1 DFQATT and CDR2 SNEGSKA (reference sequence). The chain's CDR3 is CSVEPGSGYNEQFF. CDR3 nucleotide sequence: TGCAGTGTTGAACCGGGATCTGGGTACAATGAGCAGTTCTTC.

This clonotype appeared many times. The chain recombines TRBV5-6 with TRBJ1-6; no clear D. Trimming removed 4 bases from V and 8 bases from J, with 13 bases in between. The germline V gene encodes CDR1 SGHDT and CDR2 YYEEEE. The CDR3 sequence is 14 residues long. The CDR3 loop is CASSPLDGYSPLHF. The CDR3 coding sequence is TGTGCCAGCAGCCCCTTGGACGGGTATTCACCCCTCCACTTT.

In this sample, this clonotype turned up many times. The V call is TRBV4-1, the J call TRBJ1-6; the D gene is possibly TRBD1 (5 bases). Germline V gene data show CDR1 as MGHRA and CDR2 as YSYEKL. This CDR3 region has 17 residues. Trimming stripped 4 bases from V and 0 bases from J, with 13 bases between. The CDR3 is CASSPSSGSSYNSPLHF. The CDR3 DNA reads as TGCGCCAGCAGCCCAAGTTCAGGGAGCTCCTATAATTCACCCCTCCACTTT.

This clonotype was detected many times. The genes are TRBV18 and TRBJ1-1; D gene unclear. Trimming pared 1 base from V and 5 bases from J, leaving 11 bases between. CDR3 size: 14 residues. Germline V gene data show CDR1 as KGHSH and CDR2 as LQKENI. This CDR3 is CASSPQGRGTEAFF. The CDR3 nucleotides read TGTGCCAGCTCACCACAGGGTCGCGGGACTGAAGCTTTCTTT.

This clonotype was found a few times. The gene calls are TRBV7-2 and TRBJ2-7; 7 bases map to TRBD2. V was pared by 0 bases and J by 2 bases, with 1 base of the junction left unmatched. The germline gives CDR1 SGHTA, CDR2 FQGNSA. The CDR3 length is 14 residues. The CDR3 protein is CASSLAAGAYEQYF. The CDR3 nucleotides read TGTGCCAGCAGCTTAGCGGCGGGAGCCTACGAGCAGTACTTC.

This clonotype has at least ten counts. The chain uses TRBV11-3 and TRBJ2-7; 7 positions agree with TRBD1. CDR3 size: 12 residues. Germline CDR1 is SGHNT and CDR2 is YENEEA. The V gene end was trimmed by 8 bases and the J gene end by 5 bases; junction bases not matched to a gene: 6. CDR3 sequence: CASRDRVDEQYF. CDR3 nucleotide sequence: TGTGCCAGCCGGGACAGAGTCGACGAGCAGTACTTC.

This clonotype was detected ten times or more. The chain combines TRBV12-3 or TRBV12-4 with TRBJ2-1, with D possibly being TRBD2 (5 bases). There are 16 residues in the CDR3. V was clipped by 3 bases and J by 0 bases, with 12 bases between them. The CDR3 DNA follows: TGTGCCAGCAGTTTTTTTGAGGGAGCCTCCTACAATGAGCAGTTCTTC. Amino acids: CASSFFEGASYNEQFF.

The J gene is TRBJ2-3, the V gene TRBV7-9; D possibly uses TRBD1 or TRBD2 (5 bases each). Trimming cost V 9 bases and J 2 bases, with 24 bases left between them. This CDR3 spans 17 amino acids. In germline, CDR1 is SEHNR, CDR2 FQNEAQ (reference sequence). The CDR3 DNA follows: TGTGCCAGGGGCCCCGGCAGGGTTTGGGGGTACACAGATACGCAGTATTTT. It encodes CARGPGRVWGYTDTQYF.

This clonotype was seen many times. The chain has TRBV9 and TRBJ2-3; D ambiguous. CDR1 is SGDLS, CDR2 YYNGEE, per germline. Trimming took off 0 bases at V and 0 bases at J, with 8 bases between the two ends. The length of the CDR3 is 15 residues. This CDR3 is CASSVARASTDTQYF. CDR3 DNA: TGTGCCAGCAGCGTAGCACGGGCTAGCACAGATACGCAGTATTTT.

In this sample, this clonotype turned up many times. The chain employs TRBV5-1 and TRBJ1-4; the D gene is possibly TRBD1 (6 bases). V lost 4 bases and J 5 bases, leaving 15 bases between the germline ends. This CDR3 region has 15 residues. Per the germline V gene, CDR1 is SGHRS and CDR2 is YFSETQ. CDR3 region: CASSPTTGTNEKLFF. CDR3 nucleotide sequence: TGCGCCAGCAGCCCAACCACAGGGACCAATGAAAAACTGTTTTTT. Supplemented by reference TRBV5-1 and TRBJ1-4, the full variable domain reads KAGVTQTPRYLIKTRGQQVTLSCSPISGHRSVSWYQQTPGQGLQFLFEYFSETQRNKGNFPGRFSGRQFSNSRSEMNVSTLELGDSALYLCASSPTTGTNEKLFFGSGTQLSVL.

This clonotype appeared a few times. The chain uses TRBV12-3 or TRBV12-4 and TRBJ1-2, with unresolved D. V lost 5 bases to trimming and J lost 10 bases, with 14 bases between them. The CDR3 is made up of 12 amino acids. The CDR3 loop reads CASSTETYYYTF. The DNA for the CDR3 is TGTGCCAGCAGTACTGAGACATACTACTACACCTTC.

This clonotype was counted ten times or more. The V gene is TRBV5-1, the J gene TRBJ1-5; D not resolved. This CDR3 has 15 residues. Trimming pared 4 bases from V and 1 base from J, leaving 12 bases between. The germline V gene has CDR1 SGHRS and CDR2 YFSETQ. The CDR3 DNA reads TGCGCCAGCAGCGAACGAGGGTTCAGCAATCAGCCCCAGCATTTT. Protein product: CASSERGFSNQPQHF.

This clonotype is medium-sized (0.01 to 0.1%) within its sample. This CDR3 reads CASSQDPRDRPLDTQYF. As DNA, the CDR3 is TGCGCCAGCAGCCAAGACCCCCGGGACAGACCGCTAGATACGCAGTATTTT. The chain employs TRBV4-1 and TRBJ2-3; 7 bases line up with TRBD1. The CDR3 is 17 residues long. Per the germline V gene, CDR1 is MGHRA and CDR2 is YSYEKL. V shed 0 bases and J 5 bases; nucleotides not matched to a gene: 11.